One and the same sample provided the 4 T cell receptor beta chains below, sequenced in a study of blood T cell repertoires in COVID-19. Repertoires were generated with immunoSEQ multiplex PCR, while TCRdb's copy carries only in-frame clones and drops some. The table lists around 150,000 clones, approximately 88% of them singletons. Sequenced material: peripheral blood. The receptors derive from a man in his 70s with acute or convalescent COVID-19.

The chain recombines TRBV19 with TRBJ1-1; 12 bases fit TRBD1. The V gene's germline CDR1 is LNHDA and CDR2 SQIVND (reference sequence). The CDR3 is 15 residues long. Trimming took 9 bases from V and 10 from J; bases not matched to a gene: 15. The CDR3 is CASYPGTGGSSGAFF. CDR3 sequence (DNA): TGTGCCAGCTACCCCGGGACAGGGGGCTCCTCTGGAGCTTTCTTT.

CDR3 bases: TGTGCCAGCAGCTTAAATAGAGTTTCCACTGAAGCTTTCTTT. It encodes CASSLNRVSTEAFF. V usage is TRBV11-2 and J usage is TRBJ1-1; no reliable D call. The V and J ends lost 2 bases and 4 bases respectively, with 11 bases between them. Germline loops: CDR1 SGHAT, CDR2 FQNNGV. The CDR3 extends over 14 amino acids.

This chain joins TRBV21-1 and TRBJ1-4; the table's TRBD1 call for D was not verified on the DNA. TRBV21-1 is designated a pseudogene. This CDR3 is built from 16 residues. CDR3 in DNA: TGTGCCAGCAGCAAAGTGGGGGACAGGGGCCGTGAAAAACTGTTTTTT. Translating gives CASSKVGDRGREKLFF.

The chain uses TRBV6-6 and TRBJ2-3; 9 bases are a match to TRBD1. Germline-derived CDR1 and CDR2 are MNHNY and SVGAGI (reference sequence). CDR3 length equals 15 residues. V lost 5 bases, J lost 0 bases, and 3 bases stayed unmatched. CDR3 region: CASSTGTGSTDTQYF. The CDR3 region has the DNA TGTGCCAGCAGTACCGGGACAGGGAGCACAGATACGCAGTATTTT.